One sample yielded the 11 T cell receptor beta chains listed below, sequenced in a study of cytomegalovirus exposure and HLA in healthy donors. The PCR was carried out with 60 Vbeta primers and 13 Jbeta primers. Assay used: immunoSEQ multiplex PCR; TCRdb lists only in-frame clones, some missing. This table has approximately 190,000 clones, approximately 70% appearing once. The material sequenced was PBMCs. The receptors here all came from a man in his forties in good health and CMV-seropositive.

This clone was found a few times. J is TRBJ2-2 and V is TRBV4-3; 7 bases are shared with TRBD1. The germline gives CDR1 LGHNA, CDR2 YSLEER. The ends lost 0 bases at V and 3 bases at J; junction bases unmatched: 7. The CDR3 is 17 residues long. Here the CDR3 reads CASSQEPWGQYTGELFF. CDR3 bases: TGCGCCAGCAGCCAAGAACCGTGGGGACAGTACACCGGGGAGCTGTTTTTT.

The chain has TRBV28 and TRBJ2-4, with D unclear. The ends were cut back, 8 bases at V and 6 bases at J, with 14 bases in the middle. Germline-derived CDR1 and CDR2 are MDHEN and SYDVKM. The CDR3 contains 13 residues. CDR3 residues: CASVGAPGNIQYF. In DNA, the CDR3 is TGTGCCAGCGTAGGAGCCCCCGGAAACATTCAGTACTTC.

The V gene is TRBV10-2, the J gene TRBJ2-5; 8 positions match TRBD2. Per the germline V gene, CDR1 is WSHSY and CDR2 is SAAADI. The CDR3 runs 16 residues. The V gene end was trimmed by 6 bases and the J gene end by 3 bases; junction bases not matched to a gene: 12. The chain's CDR3 is CASSAGGAGEEETQYF. The CDR3 DNA sequence: TGCGCCAGCAGCGCAGGAGGAGCGGGGGAGGAAGAGACCCAGTACTTC.

The chain recombines TRBV5-1 with TRBJ1-2; 7 bases map to TRBD1. With V trimmed by 4 bases and J by 4 bases, 4 bases remained unmatched. There are 13 residues in the CDR3. In germline, CDR1 is SGHRS, CDR2 YFSETQ. CDR3 amino acids: CASSVEGAYGYTF. The CDR3 region has the DNA TGCGCCAGCAGCGTAGAGGGGGCCTATGGCTACACCTTC.

This clone was found once. The same CDR3 can be traced to other DNA sequences in this sample. The rearrangement links TRBV6-5 to TRBJ2-1, with TRBD2 identical over 8 bases. The V segment lost 5 bases and the J segment 2 bases; nucleotides outside the gene matches: 5. The CDR3 length is 15 residues. Germline CDR1 is MNHEY and CDR2 is SVGAGI. CDR3 protein: CASSPAGGPYNEQFF. As DNA, the CDR3 is TGTGCCAGCAGTCCGGCGGGGGGACCCTACAATGAGCAGTTCTTC.

This clone was counted between two and nine times. This chain joins TRBV5-1 and TRBJ2-3; the match to TRBD1 covers 7 bases. Germline V gives CDR1 SGHRS, CDR2 YFSETQ. The CDR3 has 14 amino acids. After removal of 6 bases from V and 1 base from J, the junction contained 5 bases not matched to a gene. The DNA of the CDR3 is TGCGCCAGCAAAGAGGGGGCTGGCACAGATACGCAGTATTTT. As protein: CASKEGAGTDTQYF.

The V gene is TRBV10-3, the J gene TRBJ1-2, with 7 positions matching TRBD1. Germline CDR1 reads ENHRY; CDR2 reads SYGVKD. The ends lost 5 bases at V and 6 bases at J; junction bases unmatched: 3. The CDR3 spans 12 residues. CDR3 region: CAISIQGDGYTF. The CDR3, as DNA: TGTGCCATCAGTATCCAGGGGGATGGCTACACCTTC.

This chain uses TRBV29-1 with TRBJ1-2, with D perhaps TRBD1 (5 bases). Per germline, CDR1 SQVTM and CDR2 ANQGSEA. V shed 3 bases and J shed 4 bases, with 12 bases lying between them. The CDR3 loop spans 13 amino acids. CDR3 DNA sequence: TGCAGCGTTGAGTTCCAGGGAGGCTATGGCTACACCTTC. This codes for CSVEFQGGYGYTF.

This clone was found a few times. The gene calls are TRBV2 and TRBJ2-7; 10 bases map to TRBD1. V was pared by 6 bases and J by 10 bases, with 15 bases of the junction left unmatched. The CDR3 spans 15 residues. Germline CDR1 SNHLY, CDR2 FYNNEI. This chain's CDR3 is CASSFTGTGVWDQYF. Written as DNA, the CDR3 is TGTGCCAGCAGCTTCACCGGGACAGGGGTCTGGGATCAGTACTTC.

This clone was picked up a small number of times. The chain links TRBV19 to TRBJ2-4; 7 bases are a match to TRBD2. Germline assignment: CDR1 LNHDA and CDR2 SQIVND (reference sequence). Losses at the gene ends were 3 bases for V and 8 bases for J; bases not matched to a gene: 7. The CDR3 contains 14 residues. The chain's CDR3 is CASSIGGGWDIQYF. The CDR3 nucleotides are TGTGCCAGTAGTATTGGGGGAGGGTGGGACATTCAGTACTTC.

V gene TRBV4-3 combines with J gene TRBJ1-1; the D is unclear. Germline loops: CDR1 LGHNA, CDR2 YSLEER. V lost 1 base to trimming and J lost 6 bases, with 9 bases between them. CDR3 length: 13 amino acids. This CDR3 is CASSQGHGSEAFF. The DNA for the CDR3 is TGCGCCAGCAGCCAAGGACACGGATCTGAAGCTTTCTTT.